These 10 T cell receptor beta chains came from one sample sequenced in a study of CD8 T cells in Susac syndrome. Random hexamers served to reverse transcribe roughly 0.5 to 1 ug RNA. TCRdb re-called the immunoSEQ multiplex PCR reads through MiXCR, storing one row per CDR3 protein. This repertoire shows approximately 180,000 distinct CDR3 sequences, 90% to 97% found once; its top ten account for 0.093%. Sequences were obtained from CD4+ T cells from PBMCs. The receptor source for this set is a human donor with multiple sclerosis.

The CDR3 reads CASSPARTAGNEQFF. The CDR3 bases are TGCGCCAGCAGCCCCGCTAGGACGGCGGGCAATGAGCAGTTCTTC. The V gene is TRBV4-3, the J gene TRBJ2-1, with D perhaps matching TRBD2 (5 bases). Trimming took off 4 bases at V and 6 bases at J, with 16 bases between the two ends. The CDR3 runs 15 residues. Germline V gene sequence: CDR1 LGHNA, CDR2 YSLEER.

The chain recombines TRBV3-1 with TRBJ2-1; D perhaps matches TRBD2 (6 bases). CDR3 length equals 16 residues. CDR1 is LGHDT and CDR2 is YNNKEL in the germline V gene (reference sequence). V was pared by 4 bases and J by 9 bases, with 22 bases between. The DNA of the CDR3 is TGTGCCAGCAGCCGAAGACAGAAACCAGCCGGGGGTGAGCAGTTCTTC. Translating it yields CASSRRQKPAGGEQFF.

V is TRBV29-1 and J is TRBJ1-2, with D maybe TRBD1 (6 bases). Germline V gene lookup returns CDR1 SQVTM and CDR2 ANQGSEA. The length of the CDR3 is 13 residues. V was cut by 6 bases and J by 4 bases, with 15 bases left in between. CDR3 residues: CSVWTEALYGYTF. CDR3 nucleotides: TGCAGCGTATGGACAGAAGCCCTCTATGGCTACACCTTC.

The J gene is TRBJ1-6, the V gene TRBV18, with D possibly being TRBD1 (6 bases). The CDR3 has 14 residues. Germline CDR1 KGHSH, CDR2 LQKENI. Trimming left V 3 bases short and J 8 bases short, with 11 bases between. CDR3 bases: TGTGCCAGCTCACCCCTTGCAGGGGATTCACCCCTCCACTTT. Its protein is CASSPLAGDSPLHF.

The genes are TRBV29-1 and TRBJ1-2; 8 bases match TRBD1. CDR3 length equals 15 residues. Germline values: CDR1 SQVTM, CDR2 ANQGSEA. J lost 0 bases, V lost 7 bases, and 10 bases had no gene match. The CDR3 is CSARRQGTANYGYTF. CDR3 DNA: TGCAGCGCGAGGAGACAGGGGACTGCTAACTATGGCTACACCTTC.

The chain combines TRBV2 with TRBJ1-3, with unresolved D. Trimming shortened V by 1 base and J by 0 bases, and 7 bases separated the two germline ends. Germline V CDR1 and CDR2: SNHLY, FYNNEI. CDR3 length: 15 residues. CDR3 sequence: CASSEGTLSGNTIYF. The CDR3 region has the DNA TGTGCCAGCAGTGAAGGGACCCTCTCTGGAAACACCATATATTTT.

The CDR3 region has the DNA TGTGCCTGGAGCCTGAGGGGGAGCAATCAGCCCCAGCATTTT. This gives the protein CAWSLRGSNQPQHF. The gene calls are TRBV30 and TRBJ1-5, with D possibly TRBD1 on 6 matching bases. This CDR3 is 14 amino acids long. The V end lost 3 bases, the J end lost 1 base, and 10 bases lay between the germline ends. CDR1 is GTSNPN, CDR2 SVGIG, per germline (reference sequence).

V is TRBV20-1 and J is TRBJ1-1; D remains unclear. V was cut by 3 bases and J by 5 bases, with 13 bases left in between. The CDR3 is 13 residues long. The germline CDR1 and CDR2 sequences are DFQATT and SNEGSKA (reference sequence). In nucleotides, the CDR3 is TGCAGTGCTAGGTACCGGGCCGGGACTGAAGCTTTCTTT. This sequence encodes CSARYRAGTEAFF.

The chain combines TRBV9 with TRBJ1-1; D possibly corresponds to TRBD1 (5 bases). The germline V and J ends were trimmed by 0 bases and 2 bases, with 11 bases remaining between them. The germline V gene encodes CDR1 SGDLS and CDR2 YYNGEE. The CDR3 spans 15 residues. The CDR3 loop is CASSVGGRSNTEAFF. CDR3 nucleotides: TGTGCCAGCAGCGTAGGGGGCAGATCAAACACTGAAGCTTTCTTT.

V is TRBV29-1 and J is TRBJ1-2, with TRBD1 matching over 7 bases. Germline V gene sequence: CDR1 SQVTM, CDR2 ANQGSEA. The V and J ends lost 6 bases and 6 bases, in that order; junction bases with no gene match: 16. The CDR3 runs 15 residues. CDR3: CSVQRQGVTQHGYTF. The CDR3, as DNA: TGCAGCGTACAAAGACAGGGAGTTACGCAGCATGGCTACACCTTC.